These T cell receptor beta chains were read from a single sample in a study of Graves' ophthalmopathy and Graves' hyperthyroidism. TCRdb ran MiXCR on the multiplex PCR reads and lists one entry per CDR3 protein. Of approximately 700,000 distinct CDR3 sequences in the sample, 35% to 50% were seen once. The source material was peripheral blood. The receptors stem from an adult man with Graves' ophthalmopathy. Both conserved end residues are part of each CDR3. D genes are given only for firm matches. A clone size is listed for some rows: how often the clone was seen (once, few, many), or a class if it is expanded.

clone_size: once; v_call: TRBV7-9; d_call: NA; j_call: TRBJ1-2; cdr3_aa: CASSSRTAQNYGYTF; cdr3_nt: TGTGCCAGCAGCTCCCGGACAGCCCAGAACTATGGCTACACCTTC
clone_size: once; v_call: TRBV7-8; d_call: NA; j_call: TRBJ2-3; cdr3_aa: CASSSSDGQDTQYF; cdr3_nt: TGTGCCAGCAGCTCCTCCGATGGCCAAGATACGCAGTATTTT
clone_size: NA; v_call: TRBV20-1; d_call: TRBD2; j_call: TRBJ2-7; cdr3_aa: CSARDLTSGNEQYF; cdr3_nt: TGCAGTGCTAGAGATCTGACGAGCGGGAACGAGCAGTACTTC
clone_size: NA; v_call: TRBV20-1; d_call: NA; j_call: TRBJ1-5; cdr3_aa: CSAREGGGSQPQHF; cdr3_nt: TGCAGTGCTAGAGAAGGCGGAGGATCTCAGCCCCAGCATTTT
clone_size: many; v_call: TRBV12-3/TRBV12-4; d_call: NA; j_call: TRBJ1-1; cdr3_aa: CASSLSRTVNTEAFF; cdr3_nt: TGTGCCAGCAGCTTATCCAGGACGGTGAACACTGAAGCTTTCTTT
clone_size: few; v_call: TRBV19; d_call: NA; j_call: TRBJ1-2; cdr3_aa: CASTYQGNYGYTF; cdr3_nt: TGTGCCAGTACTTATCAGGGGAACTATGGCTACACCTTC
clone_size: NA; v_call: TRBV29-1; d_call: TRBD2; j_call: TRBJ2-3; cdr3_aa: CSVHLLAGPSTDTQYF; cdr3_nt: TGCAGCGTTCACCTCCTAGCGGGGCCCAGCACAGATACGCAGTATTTT
clone_size: NA; v_call: TRBV29-1; d_call: NA; j_call: TRBJ1-6; cdr3_aa: CSVEDFGTQSPLHF; cdr3_nt: TGCAGCGTTGAAGATTTTGGGACGCAGTCACCCCTCCACTTT
clone_size: NA; v_call: TRBV25-1; d_call: NA; j_call: TRBJ1-6; cdr3_aa: CARGGQGSSYNSPLHF; cdr3_nt: TGTGCTAGAGGGGGGCAGGGGTCAAGCTATAATTCACCCCTCCACTTT
clone_size: few; v_call: TRBV11-2; d_call: TRBD1; j_call: TRBJ2-5; cdr3_aa: CASSLPTGEETQYF; cdr3_nt: TGCGCCAGCAGCTTACCGACAGGGGAGGAGACCCAGTACTTC
clone_size: few; v_call: TRBV4-3; d_call: NA; j_call: TRBJ1-6; cdr3_aa: CASSPGHRNSPLHF; cdr3_nt: TGCGCCAGCAGCCCAGGCCATCGTAATTCACCCCTCCACTTT
clone_size: few; v_call: TRBV7-9; d_call: TRBD1; j_call: TRBJ2-2; cdr3_aa: CASSLVGTGVSGELFF; cdr3_nt: TGTGCCAGCAGCTTAGTCGGGACAGGGGTCTCCGGGGAGCTGTTTTTT
clone_size: many; v_call: TRBV12-3/TRBV12-4; d_call: NA; j_call: TRBJ1-1; cdr3_aa: CASSPRRIGEAFF; cdr3_nt: TGTGCCAGCAGTCCGAGGAGAATAGGTGAAGCTTTCTTT
clone_size: NA; v_call: TRBV20-1; d_call: NA; j_call: TRBJ2-5; cdr3_aa: CSAPQTRFQETQYF; cdr3_nt: TGCAGTGCTCCCCAGACCCGCTTTCAAGAGACCCAGTACTTC
clone_size: many; v_call: TRBV29-1; d_call: TRBD1; j_call: TRBJ2-7; cdr3_aa: CSVGSMGQSLYEQYF; cdr3_nt: TGCAGCGTCGGGTCGATGGGACAGTCTTTATACGAGCAGTACTTC
clone_size: many; v_call: TRBV7-3; d_call: TRBD1; j_call: TRBJ1-2; cdr3_aa: CASSPGGGGGYTF; cdr3_nt: TGTGCCAGCAGCCCCGGGGGAGGGGGCGGCTACACCTTC
clone_size: many; v_call: TRBV7-9; d_call: NA; j_call: TRBJ2-7; cdr3_aa: CASSLMGRTYEQYF; cdr3_nt: TGTGCCAGCAGCTTAATGGGGCGGACCTACGAGCAGTACTTC
clone_size: many; v_call: TRBV10-3; d_call: TRBD1; j_call: TRBJ1-4; cdr3_aa: CAISEGQGGVSNEKLFF; cdr3_nt: TGTGCCATCAGTGAAGGGCAGGGGGGCGTGTCTAATGAAAAACTGTTTTTT
clone_size: NA; v_call: TRBV9; d_call: NA; j_call: TRBJ1-6; cdr3_aa: CASSRGQNHSPLHF; cdr3_nt: TGTGCCAGCAGCCGGGGGCAAAATCATTCACCCCTCCACTTT
clone_size: NA; v_call: TRBV25-1; d_call: NA; j_call: TRBJ1-2; cdr3_aa: CASSPPGHRNYGYTF; cdr3_nt: TGTGCCAGCAGTCCCCCGGGACACCGTAACTATGGCTACACCTTC
clone_size: NA; v_call: TRBV9; d_call: NA; j_call: TRBJ2-7; cdr3_aa: CASSHDRSPTYEQYF; cdr3_nt: TGCGCCAGCAGCCACGACAGGTCCCCAACCTACGAGCAGTACTTC
clone_size: NA; v_call: TRBV9; d_call: NA; j_call: TRBJ1-1; cdr3_aa: CASSVVLGTEAFF; cdr3_nt: TGTGCCAGCAGCGTAGTATTGGGGACTGAAGCTTTCTTT
clone_size: many; v_call: TRBV9; d_call: NA; j_call: TRBJ1-1; cdr3_aa: CASSVEPGPGNTEAFF; cdr3_nt: TGTGCCAGCAGTGTAGAACCAGGGCCGGGGAACACTGAAGCTTTCTTT